This T cell receptor (beta chain) is from a study of T-cell reconstitution after alpha-beta-depleted transplantation in children. Details on this clonotype: Its matching antigen is unknown.

Using unique molecular identifiers, the investigators prepared the TCRbeta library. TCRdb reprocessed the PCR reads via MiXCR and lists one record per CDR3 protein. The sample includes some 290,000 distinct CDR3 sequences, approximately 23% of them seen just once. V lost 4 bases to trimming and J lost 6 bases; unmatched junction nucleotides: 13. There are 17 residues in the CDR3. Germline V lookup: CDR1 MGHRA, CDR2 YSYEKL. Regarding the study as a whole: Reportedly, alpha-beta T cells present about two months post-transplant originated from several hundred expanded clones of graft origin. Surviving recipient T cells and thymic progenitors accounted for the high day-60 TCRbeta diversity observed in some patients. One year post-transplant, T-cell counts and diversity were largely derived from T cells produced anew.

The TCR originated in a male patient younger than 18 who had a stem cell transplant for acute lymphoblastic leukemia, so the T cells may come from the graft donor. This rearrangement joins TRBV4-1 to TRBJ1-5, with 9 bases matching TRBD1. This specimen was PBMCs, mostly from graft donor cells, taken 180 days after TCRalphabeta/CD19-depleted stem cell transplant. The DNA for the CDR3 is TGCGCCAGCAGCCTGAACCTACAGGGGGCCAGGGGTCAGCCCCAGCATTTT. It encodes CASSLNLQGARGQPQHF.